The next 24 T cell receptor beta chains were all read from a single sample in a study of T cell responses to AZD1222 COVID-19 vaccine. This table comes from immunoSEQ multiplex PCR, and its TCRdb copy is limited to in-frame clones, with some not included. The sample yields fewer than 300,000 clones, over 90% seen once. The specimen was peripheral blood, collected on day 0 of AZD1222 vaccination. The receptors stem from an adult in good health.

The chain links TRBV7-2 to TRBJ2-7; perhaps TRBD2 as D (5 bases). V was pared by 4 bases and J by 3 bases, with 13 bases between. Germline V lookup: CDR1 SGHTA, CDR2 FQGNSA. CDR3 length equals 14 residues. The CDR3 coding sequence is TGTGCCAGCAGCTCCTCGGGGAGAGACTACGAGCAGTACTTC. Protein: CASSSSGRDYEQYF.

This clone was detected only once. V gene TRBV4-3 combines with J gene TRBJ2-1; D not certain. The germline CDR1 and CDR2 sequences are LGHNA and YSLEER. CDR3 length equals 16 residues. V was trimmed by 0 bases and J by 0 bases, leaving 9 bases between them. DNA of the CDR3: TGCGCCAGCAGCCAAGATAGGCTCGTCTCCTACAATGAGCAGTTCTTC. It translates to CASSQDRLVSYNEQFF.

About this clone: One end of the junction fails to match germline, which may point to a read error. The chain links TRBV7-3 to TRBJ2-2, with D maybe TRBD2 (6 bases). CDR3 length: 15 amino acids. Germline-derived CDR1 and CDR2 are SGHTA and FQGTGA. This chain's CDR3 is CANSWGTQRTGELFF. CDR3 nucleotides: TGTGCCAACAGCTGGGGGACTCAGAGGACCGGGGAGCTGTTTTTT.

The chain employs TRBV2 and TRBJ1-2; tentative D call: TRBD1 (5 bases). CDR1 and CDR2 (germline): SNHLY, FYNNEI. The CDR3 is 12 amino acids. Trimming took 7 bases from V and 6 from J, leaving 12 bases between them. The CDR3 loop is CASKLEGNGYTF. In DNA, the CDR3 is TGTGCCAGCAAGTTGGAGGGGAATGGCTACACCTTC.

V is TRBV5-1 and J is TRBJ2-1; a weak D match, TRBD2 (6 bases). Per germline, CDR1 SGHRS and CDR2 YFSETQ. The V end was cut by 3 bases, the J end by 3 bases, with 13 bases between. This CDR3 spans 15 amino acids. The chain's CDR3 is CASSSGTGRYNEQFF. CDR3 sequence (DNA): TGCGCCAGCAGCTCCGGGACTGGCCGCTACAATGAGCAGTTCTTC.

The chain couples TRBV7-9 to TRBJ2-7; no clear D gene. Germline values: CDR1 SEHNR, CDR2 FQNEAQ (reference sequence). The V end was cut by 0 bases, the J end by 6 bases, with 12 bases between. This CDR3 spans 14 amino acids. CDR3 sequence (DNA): TGTGCCAGCAGCTTAGCGATAAAGGACCGCGAGCAGTACTTC. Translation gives CASSLAIKDREQYF.

The CDR3 sequence: CASSPEQLNQPQHF. The CDR3, as DNA: TGTGCCAGCAGCCCCGAGCAGCTTAATCAGCCCCAGCATTTT. The genes are TRBV2 and TRBJ1-5; unclear D gene. Per the germline V gene, CDR1 is SNHLY and CDR2 is FYNNEI. Trimming stripped 6 bases from V and 4 bases from J, with 13 bases between. The CDR3 covers 14 residues.

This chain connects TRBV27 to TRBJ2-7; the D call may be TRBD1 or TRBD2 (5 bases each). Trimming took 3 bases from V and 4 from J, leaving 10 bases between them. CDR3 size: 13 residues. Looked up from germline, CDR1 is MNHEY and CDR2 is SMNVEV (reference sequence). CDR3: CASSLGTGYEQYF. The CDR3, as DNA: TGTGCCAGCAGTTTGGGGACGGGGTACGAGCAGTACTTC.

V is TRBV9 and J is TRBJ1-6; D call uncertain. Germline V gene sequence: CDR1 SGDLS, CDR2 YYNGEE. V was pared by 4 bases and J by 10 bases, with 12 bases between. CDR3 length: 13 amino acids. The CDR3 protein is CASSPGPDSPLHF. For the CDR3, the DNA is TGTGCCAGCAGCCCCGGGCCCGACTCACCCCTCCACTTT.

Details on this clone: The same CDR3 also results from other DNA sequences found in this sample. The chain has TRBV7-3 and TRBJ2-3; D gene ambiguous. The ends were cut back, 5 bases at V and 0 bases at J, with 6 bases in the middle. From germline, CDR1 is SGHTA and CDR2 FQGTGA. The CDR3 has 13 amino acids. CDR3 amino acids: CASSPGSTDTQYF. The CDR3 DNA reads TGTGCCAGCAGCCCCGGGAGCACAGATACGCAGTATTTT.

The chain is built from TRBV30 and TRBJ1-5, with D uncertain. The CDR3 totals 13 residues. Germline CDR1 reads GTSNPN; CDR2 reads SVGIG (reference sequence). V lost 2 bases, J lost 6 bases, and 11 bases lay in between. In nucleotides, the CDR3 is TGTGCCTGGAGTTTGGGGTACGGTCAGCCCCAGCATTTT. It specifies CAWSLGYGQPQHF.

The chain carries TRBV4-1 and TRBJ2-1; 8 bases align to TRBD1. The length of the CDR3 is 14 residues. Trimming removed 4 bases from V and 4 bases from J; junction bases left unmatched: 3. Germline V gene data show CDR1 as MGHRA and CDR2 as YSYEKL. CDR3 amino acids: CASSRTGLYNEQFF. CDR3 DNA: TGCGCCAGCAGCCGGACAGGGCTTTACAATGAGCAGTTCTTC.

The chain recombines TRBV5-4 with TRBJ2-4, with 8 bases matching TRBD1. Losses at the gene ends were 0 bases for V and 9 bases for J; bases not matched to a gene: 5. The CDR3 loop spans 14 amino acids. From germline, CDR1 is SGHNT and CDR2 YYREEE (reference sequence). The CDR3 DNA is TGTGCCAGCAGCTTGGCAGGGGGCAGGAGCATTCAGTACTTC. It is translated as CASSLAGGRSIQYF.

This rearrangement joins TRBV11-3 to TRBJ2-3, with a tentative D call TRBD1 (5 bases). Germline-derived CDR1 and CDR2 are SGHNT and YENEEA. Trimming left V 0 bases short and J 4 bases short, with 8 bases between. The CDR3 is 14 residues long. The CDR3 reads CASSLDAGSDTQYF. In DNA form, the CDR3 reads TGTGCCAGCAGCTTAGATGCAGGGTCAGATACGCAGTATTTT.

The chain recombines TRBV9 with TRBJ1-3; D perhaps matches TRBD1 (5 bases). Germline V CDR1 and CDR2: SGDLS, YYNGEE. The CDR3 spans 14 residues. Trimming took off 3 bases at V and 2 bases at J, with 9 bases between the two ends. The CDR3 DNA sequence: TGTGCCAGCAGCGCCAGGGAAGCTGGAAACACCATATATTTT. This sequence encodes CASSAREAGNTIYF.

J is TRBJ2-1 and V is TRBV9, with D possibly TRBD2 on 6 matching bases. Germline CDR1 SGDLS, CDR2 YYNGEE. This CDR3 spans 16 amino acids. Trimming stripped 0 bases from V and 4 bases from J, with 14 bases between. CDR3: CASSVAGGAVYNEQFF. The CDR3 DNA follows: TGTGCCAGCAGCGTAGCGGGCGGGGCCGTATACAATGAGCAGTTCTTC. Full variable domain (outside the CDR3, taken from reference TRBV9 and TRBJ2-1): DSGVTQTPKHLITATGQRVTLRCSPRSGDLSVYWYQQSLDQGLQFLIQYYNGEERAKGNILERFSAQQFPDLHSELNLSSLELGDSALYFCASSVAGGAVYNEQFFGPGTRLTVL.

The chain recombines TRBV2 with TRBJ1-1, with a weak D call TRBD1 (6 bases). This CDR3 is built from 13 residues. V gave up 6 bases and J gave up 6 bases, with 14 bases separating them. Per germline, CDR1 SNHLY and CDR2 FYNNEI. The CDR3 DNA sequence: TGTGCCAGCAGGGATTGGACAGCGGCTGAAGCTTTCTTT. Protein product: CASRDWTAAEAFF.

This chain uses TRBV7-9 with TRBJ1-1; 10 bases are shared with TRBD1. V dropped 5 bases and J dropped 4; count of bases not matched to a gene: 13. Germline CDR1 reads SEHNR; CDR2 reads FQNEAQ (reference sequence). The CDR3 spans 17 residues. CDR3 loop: CASSPIGQGVWSTEAFF. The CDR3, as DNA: TGTGCCAGCAGCCCAATCGGACAGGGGGTTTGGAGCACTGAAGCTTTCTTT. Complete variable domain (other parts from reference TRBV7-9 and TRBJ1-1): DTGVSQNPRHKITKRGQNVTFRCDPISEHNRLYWYRQTLGQGPEFLTYFQNEAQLEKSRLLSDRFSAERPKGSFSTLEIQRTEQGDSAMYLCASSPIGQGVWSTEAFFGQGTRLTVV.

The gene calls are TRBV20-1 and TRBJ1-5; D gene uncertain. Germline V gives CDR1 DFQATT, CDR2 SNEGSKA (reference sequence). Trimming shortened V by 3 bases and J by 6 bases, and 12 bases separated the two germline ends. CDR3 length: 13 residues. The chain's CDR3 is CSASRVAGQPQHF. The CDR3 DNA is TGCAGTGCTAGTCGAGTAGCGGGTCAGCCCCAGCATTTT.

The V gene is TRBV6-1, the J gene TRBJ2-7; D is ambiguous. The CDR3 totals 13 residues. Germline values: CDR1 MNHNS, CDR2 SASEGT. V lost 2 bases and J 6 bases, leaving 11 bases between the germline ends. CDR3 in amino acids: CASSEITELEQYF. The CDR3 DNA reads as TGTGCCAGCAGTGAAATCACAGAGCTCGAGCAGTACTTC.

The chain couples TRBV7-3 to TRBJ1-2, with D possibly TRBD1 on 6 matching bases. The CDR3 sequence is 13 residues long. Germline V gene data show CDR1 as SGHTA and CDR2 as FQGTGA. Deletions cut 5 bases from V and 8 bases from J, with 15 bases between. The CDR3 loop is CASSPLGAGGYTF. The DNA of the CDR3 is TGTGCCAGCAGCCCCCTGGGGGCGGGCGGCTACACCTTC.

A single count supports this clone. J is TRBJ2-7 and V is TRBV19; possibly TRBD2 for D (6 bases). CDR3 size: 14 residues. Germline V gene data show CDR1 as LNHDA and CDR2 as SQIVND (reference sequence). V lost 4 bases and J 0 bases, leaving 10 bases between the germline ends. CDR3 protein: CASSSRGNSYEQYF. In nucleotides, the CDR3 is TGTGCCAGTAGTAGTCGGGGGAACTCCTACGAGCAGTACTTC.

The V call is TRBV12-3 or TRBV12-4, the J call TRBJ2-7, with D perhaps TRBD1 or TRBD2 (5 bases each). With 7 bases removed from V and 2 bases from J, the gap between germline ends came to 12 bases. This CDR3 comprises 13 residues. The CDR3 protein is CASMQGVTYEQYF. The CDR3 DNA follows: TGTGCCAGCATGCAGGGAGTCACCTACGAGCAGTACTTC.

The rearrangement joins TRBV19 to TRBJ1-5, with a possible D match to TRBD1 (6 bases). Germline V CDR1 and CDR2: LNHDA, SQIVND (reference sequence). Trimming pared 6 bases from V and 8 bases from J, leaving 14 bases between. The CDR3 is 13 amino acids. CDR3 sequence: CASSIRGLEPQHF. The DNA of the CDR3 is TGTGCCAGTAGCATCAGGGGTTTGGAGCCCCAGCATTTT.